Given below is one T cell receptor beta chain in context. The target antigen is unknown. The trim removed 5 bases at V and 0 bases at J, leaving 7 bases unmatched. Germline CDR1 is SGHRS and CDR2 is YFSETQ. This CDR3 has 15 residues. After 5'RACE with constant-segment primers, TCR alpha and TCR beta cDNA libraries carrying sample barcodes and UMIs were obtained. From the 5' RACE reads, TCRdb called clonotypes with MiXCR, one entry per CDR3 protein. The sample has about 620,000 distinct CDR3 sequences; 15% to 20% are singletons. These data come from a study of T-cell memory formation after mild COVID-19. Study-wide results and caveats: Day 15 to 85 contractors were CD4/CD8 balanced; later expanders leaned CD4+.

This chain connects TRBV5-1 to TRBJ2-7; TRBD1 agrees at 8 bases. The receptor's source is an adult woman who had mild COVID-19 (a few samples of this study predate the infection). Cell type and time point are not known. What was sequenced was PBMCs or a T cell subset sorted from them (not recorded which). CDR3 sequence reads: CASRYGQGLSYEQYF. The CDR3 nucleotides read TGCGCCAGCAGATACGGACAGGGACTCTCCTACGAGCAGTACTTC.